Sequencing of this TCR beta chain was carried out in a study of blood T cells in healthy people across ages. Sample donors were healthy Caucasian individuals that came from Russia, aged 6 to 90. Total RNA was extracted at no less than 6 micrograms per sample. This clonotype occurred a few times. CDR3 size: 16 residues. With V trimmed by 5 bases and J by 4 bases, 14 bases remained unmatched. CDR1 is SQVTM, CDR2 ANQGSEA, per germline. The second PCR ran about 6 to 11 cycles with a sample-barcoded 5' primer and J-beta primers. TCRdb ran MiXCR on the 5' RACE reads and lists one entry per CDR3 protein. The sample lists roughly 860,000 distinct CDR3 sequences, around 68% occurring once.

This chain connects TRBV29-1 to TRBJ2-3; 8 bases are a match to TRBD1. The sample consisted of blood. The TCR was taken from a man younger than 40 in good health. The CDR3 bases are TGCAGCGTTACCAGCTTGTACAGGGGGAGCGCAGATACGCAGTATTTT. The encoded protein is CSVTSLYRGSADTQYF.